This TCR beta chain derives from a study of cytomegalovirus exposure and HLA in healthy donors. Overall study findings and caveats: Subsequent analysis showed first-cohort TCR clusters tending to co-occur in more than 90 validation repertoires. Three CMV-associated chains were confirmed in vitro to be specific for CMV antigens. Altogether, 150 to 200 TCR beta chains were recorded as cytomegalovirus-associated.

The assay was immunoSEQ multiplex PCR, and TCRdb's table has in-frame clones only and misses some. The sample holds some 200,000 clones, about 89% seen once. The V and J ends lost 7 bases and 0 bases, in that order; junction bases with no gene match: 9. Germline V gene lookup returns CDR1 SQVTM and CDR2 ANQGSEA. The CDR3 covers 14 residues. With respect to this clone: The antigen remains unidentified.

The donors formed part of the approximately 110-subject validation cohort, distinct from the roughly 640-subject first cohort. Sequencing was performed on PBMCs. The sequence derives from a woman in her late teens or twenties in good health and CMV-seronegative. This rearrangement joins TRBV29-1 to TRBJ2-7; 7 bases match TRBD2. The CDR3, as DNA: TGCAGCGCCGCCAGCGGGACGGTCTCCTACGAGCAGTACTTC. It encodes CSAASGTVSYEQYF.